Shown below are 9 T cell receptor beta chains from a single sample sequenced in a study of T cells after yellow fever vaccination. From the 5' RACE reads, TCRdb called clonotypes with MiXCR, one entry per CDR3 protein. The sample holds tens of thousands of distinct CDR3 sequences, around 5% seen once. Here the sequenced sample was CD8+ T cells sorted from PBMCs, taken 10 days after the yellow fever booster vaccination. The receptors were sampled from a man aged 30-40 years who received the YFV17D yellow fever vaccine.

This clonotype came up many times. This sequence joins TRBV2 and TRBJ2-1, with 11 bases identical to TRBD2. This CDR3 region has 16 residues. V shed 6 bases and J 3 bases; nucleotides not matched to a gene: 7. Germline CDR1 reads SNHLY; CDR2 reads FYNNEI. The CDR3 here is CASSVAGTSGYNEQFF. The DNA of the CDR3 is TGTGCCAGCAGCGTCGCCGGGACTAGCGGCTACAATGAGCAGTTCTTC.

There are many counts of this clonotype. The V gene is TRBV12-3 or TRBV12-4, the J gene TRBJ2-7; TRBD1 might be the D (6 bases). Trimming removed 6 bases from V and 5 bases from J, with 11 bases in between. The CDR3 covers 12 residues. The CDR3 DNA follows: TGTGCCAGCAGCCACAGGGTCCACGAGCAGTACTTC. Protein sequence: CASSHRVHEQYF.

This clonotype was detected many times. The rearrangement joins TRBV5-6 to TRBJ2-1; the match to TRBD2 covers 11 bases. Germline V gene data show CDR1 as SGHDT and CDR2 as YYEEEE. The CDR3 has 17 residues. Trimming removed 4 bases from V and 8 bases from J; junction bases left unmatched: 14. CDR3 protein: CASSPLAGGPGGDEQFF. The CDR3 region has the DNA TGTGCCAGCAGCCCGTTAGCGGGAGGGCCCGGAGGCGATGAGCAGTTCTTC.

Ten or more counts support this clonotype. The rearrangement uses TRBV19 and TRBJ2-1, with 10 bases fitting TRBD2. Germline values: CDR1 LNHDA, CDR2 SQIVND (reference sequence). The CDR3 totals 15 residues. V dropped 1 base and J dropped 5; count of bases not matched to a gene: 2. For the CDR3, the DNA is TGTGCCAGTAGTATAGTAGGACTAGCGGACAATGAGCAGTTCTTC. The encoded protein is CASSIVGLADNEQFF.

This clonotype appeared many times. The chain employs TRBV27 and TRBJ2-1; 7 bases match TRBD1. V gave up 3 bases and J gave up 2 bases; unmatched junction bases: 7. The CDR3 extends over 16 amino acids. Germline V gene data show CDR1 as MNHEY and CDR2 as SMNVEV (reference sequence). The CDR3 nucleotides are TGTGCCAGCAGTTTCCTCGGGACAGTACCCTACAATGAGCAGTTCTTC. The encoded protein is CASSFLGTVPYNEQFF.

This clonotype was seen ten or more times. The chain has TRBV18 and TRBJ2-5; D not resolved. Trimming shortened V by 2 bases and J by 5 bases, and 12 bases separated the two germline ends. In germline, CDR1 is KGHSH, CDR2 LQKENI. This CDR3 has 14 amino acids. The CDR3: CASSPSPPPETQYF. The CDR3 DNA sequence: TGTGCCAGCTCACCATCTCCCCCCCCTGAGACCCAGTACTTC. Filled out from reference TRBV18 and TRBJ2-5, the complete variable domain reads NAGVMQNPRHLVRRRGQEARLRCSPMKGHSHVYWYRQLPEEGLKFMVYLQKENIIDESGMPKERFSAEFPKEGPSILRIQQVVRGDSAAYFCASSPSPPPETQYFGPGTRLLVL.

With respect to this clonotype: A much bigger clone sits one base away, suggesting this may be a read error. The chain joins TRBV19 to TRBJ2-7; a weak D match, TRBD1 (5 bases). The germline gives CDR1 LNHDA, CDR2 SQIVND (reference sequence). This CDR3 has 15 residues. CDR3 in DNA: TGTGCCTGTAGCTACTTAAGCGACAGTGCCTACGAGCAGTACTTC. Translated, it gives CACSYLSDSAYEQYF. Full variable domain (outside the CDR3, taken from reference TRBV19 and TRBJ2-7): DGGITQSPKYLFRKEGQNVTLSCEQNLNHDAMYWYRQDPGQGLRLIYYSQIVNDFQKGDIAEGYSVSREKKESFPLTVTSAQKNPTAFYLCACSYLSDSAYEQYFGPGTRLTVT.

This clonotype was counted at least ten times. This rearrangement joins TRBV5-4 to TRBJ2-7; weak D call: TRBD1 (6 bases). The CDR3 loop spans 14 amino acids. Germline assignment: CDR1 SGHNT and CDR2 YYREEE (reference sequence). V dropped 0 bases and J dropped 1 base, with 8 bases sitting between them. CDR3 residues: CASSLGDNSYEQYF. The DNA of the CDR3 is TGTGCCAGCAGCTTGGGGGACAATTCCTACGAGCAGTACTTC.

This clonotype has a count of ten or more. This chain uses TRBV27 with TRBJ2-7; tentatively, D is TRBD2 (6 bases). The CDR3 loop spans 18 amino acids. The germline CDR1 and CDR2 sequences are MNHEY and SMNVEV (reference sequence). V shed 3 bases and J shed 3 bases, with 24 bases lying between them. CDR3 DNA: TGTGCCAGCAGTTTCGATGCGCTCGGAGGCGGGGTTCACTACGAGCAGTACTTC. This codes for CASSFDALGGGVHYEQYF.